The rows below give T cell receptor beta chains drawn from one sample of a study of CD8+CD57+ T cells in acquired aplastic anemia. MiXCR was run by TCRdb on the reads, yielding one entry per CDR3 protein. The data show around 200,000 distinct CDR3 sequences, about half seen once. The sample taken for sequencing was sorted CD4+, CD8+, or CD8+CD57+ T cells (not recorded which) from PBMCs. The receptor source for this set is a human donor with aplastic anemia. CDR3s include the opening cysteine and the closing phenylalanine or tryptophan. The D gene is left open where the match is weak. The size entry is marked missing in some rows and otherwise reads once, few, many or a size class.

v_call	j_call	d_call	clone_size	cdr3_aa	cdr3_nt
TRBV29-1	TRBJ1-1	NA	once	CSVELGRWTEAFF	TGCAGCGTTGAACTAGGGCGATGGACTGAAGCTTTCTTT
TRBV20-1	TRBJ2-7	NA	NA	CSAREQARSYERYF	TGCAGTGCTAGAGAACAGGCTAGGTCCTACGAGCGGTACTTC
TRBV5-1	TRBJ2-1	NA	many	CASSGTPLDEQFF	TGCGCCAGCAGTGGGACTCCCCTAGATGAGCAGTTCTTC
TRBV10-2	TRBJ2-1	TRBD1	few	CASKRDRGDHNEQFF	TGCGCCAGCAAACGGGACAGGGGTGACCACAATGAGCAGTTCTTC
TRBV25-1	TRBJ2-1	NA	NA	CASRPEGSSEQFF	TGTGCCAGCCGCCCGGAGGGGAGCAGTGAGCAGTTCTTC
TRBV20-1	TRBJ1-1	NA	many	CSARGRESAASTEAFF	TGCAGTGCTAGGGGCAGGGAGTCCGCGGCTTCCACTGAAGCTTTCTTT
TRBV28	TRBJ2-1	NA	few	CASSGWDPTRNEQFF	TGTGCCAGCAGTGGTTGGGACCCCACACGGAATGAGCAGTTCTTC
TRBV7-9	TRBJ1-1	NA	NA	CASSPDVLGNTEAFF	TGCGCCAGCAGCCCCGATGTCCTAGGGAACACTGAAGCTTTCTTT
TRBV5-4	TRBJ2-5	TRBD2	NA	CASSSMISGDTGTQYF	TGTGCCAGCAGCTCCATGATTAGCGGGGACACGGGGACCCAGTACTTC
TRBV20-1	TRBJ2-7	NA	NA	CSARTDTYEQYF	TGCAGCGCACGAACCGATACCTACGAGCAGTACTTC
TRBV7-9	TRBJ2-7	TRBD1	NA	CASSPTPGTGWYEQYF	TGTGCCAGCAGCCCTACCCCTGGGACAGGGTGGTACGAGCAGTACTTC
TRBV12-3/TRBV12-4	TRBJ1-2	NA	many	CASTPGAPHGYTF	TGTGCCAGCACCCCCGGCGCCCCGCATGGCTACACCTTC
TRBV7-8	TRBJ1-3	NA	NA	CASSQLTSRDTIYF	TGTGCCAGCAGCCAACTTACATCCCGGGACACCATATATTTT
TRBV20-1	TRBJ2-5	TRBD2	NA	CSAVTSGGAVETQYF	TGCAGTGCTGTGACTAGCGGGGGGGCCGTAGAGACCCAGTACTTC
TRBV7-2	TRBJ1-2	NA	many	CASSLVRANYGYTF	TGTGCCAGCAGCTTAGTCCGAGCTAACTATGGCTACACCTTC
TRBV5-1	TRBJ2-4	NA	NA	CASSLGPGTKNIQYF	TGCGCCAGCAGCTTGGGGCCGGGTACCAAAAACATTCAGTACTTC